This T cell receptor beta chain was documented in a study of cytomegalovirus exposure and HLA in healthy donors. Each of the donors was a healthy bone marrow donor. V lost 4 bases and J lost 5, with 23 bases in between. Per germline, CDR1 SGHDN and CDR2 FVKESK. The CDR3 extends over 17 amino acids. PCR involved 60 Vbeta and 13 Jbeta primers. Repertoires were generated with immunoSEQ multiplex PCR, while TCRdb's copy carries only in-frame clones and drops some. The repertoire holds roughly 49,000 clones, with about four fifths as singletons. The sequenced material came from PBMCs. The clonotype was recovered from a boy aged 10-17 years in good health and CMV-seropositive. The chain employs TRBV14 and TRBJ1-2; D may be TRBD1 (6 bases). CDR3 nucleotide sequence: TGTGCCAGCAGCCGAGGGTCTGAATGGGGGCTAATTTATGGCTACACCTTC. It encodes CASSRGSEWGLIYGYTF.